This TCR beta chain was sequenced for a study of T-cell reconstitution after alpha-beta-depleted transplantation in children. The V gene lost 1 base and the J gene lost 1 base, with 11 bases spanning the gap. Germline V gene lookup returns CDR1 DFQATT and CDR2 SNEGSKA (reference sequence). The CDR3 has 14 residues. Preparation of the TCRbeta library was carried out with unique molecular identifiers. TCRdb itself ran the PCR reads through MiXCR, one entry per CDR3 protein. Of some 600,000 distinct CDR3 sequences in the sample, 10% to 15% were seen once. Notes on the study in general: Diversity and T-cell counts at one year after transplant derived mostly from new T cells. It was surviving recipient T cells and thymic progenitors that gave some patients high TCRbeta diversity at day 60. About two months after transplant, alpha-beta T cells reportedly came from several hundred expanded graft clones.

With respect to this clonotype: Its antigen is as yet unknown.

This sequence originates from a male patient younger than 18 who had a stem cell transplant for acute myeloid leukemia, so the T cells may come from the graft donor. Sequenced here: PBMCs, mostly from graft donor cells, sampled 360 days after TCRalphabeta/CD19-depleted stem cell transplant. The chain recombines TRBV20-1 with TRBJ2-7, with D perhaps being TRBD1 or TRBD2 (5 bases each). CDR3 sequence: CSARAERGSYEQYF. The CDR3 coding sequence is TGCAGTGCTAGAGCGGAGAGGGGATCCTACGAGCAGTACTTC.